This T cell receptor (beta chain) was sequenced for a study of vaccination effects on CD4 cells after COVID-19. In the ViraFEST assay, antigen-specific CD4+ clonotypes were identified by expansion after peptide-pool stimulation. The authors isolated CD4+ T cells after around nine days of culture. Participants were given two doses of BNT162b2 or mRNA-1273 vaccine. A note on this clone: Its matching antigen is unknown.

Only in-frame clones appear in the TCRdb table, and some are missing; sequencing was by immunoSEQ multiplex PCR. The table lists around 81,000 clones, roughly 73% of them singletons, with more than 0.85% in the top ten. The sample consisted of CD4+ T cells from PBMCs cultured with HCoV-OC43 spike peptides, taken after COVID-19 vaccination. Subset of the sample: HCoV-OC43 spike overlapping peptide pool stimulation. This TCR was recovered from a human donor who received a COVID-19 vaccine.

The CDR3 is CASSPTDRGNQPQHF. The CDR3 nucleotides are TGTGCCAGCAGTCCGACGGACAGGGGGAATCAGCCCCAGCATTTT. V gene TRBV6-6 combines with J gene TRBJ1-5; 10 bases agree with TRBD1. The germline CDR1 and CDR2 sequences are MNHNY and SVGAGI (reference sequence). CDR3 length: 15 residues. J gave up 4 bases and V 5 bases, and 5 bases lay outside the gene matches.